Listed below are T cell receptor beta chains from one sample, sequenced in a study of shared clonotypes between healthy human individuals. Using immunoSEQ multiplex PCR, the repertoire was profiled, and TCRdb retains in-frame clones only, with some absent. The sample yields about 1.1 million clones, 70% to 85% seen once. The sample was memory CD4+ T cells from PBMCs. The source of these receptors is a man younger than 35 in good health. Some clones in this sample may be carry-over from other donors' samples. The CDR3 runs from the conserved cysteine through the conserved F or W. Each record gives: D gene, V gene, J gene, clone size, CDR3 DNA, CDR3 protein. The D gene is left open where the match is weak. For some rows the clone size is stated as once, few or many, or as a class when expanded; others skip it.

d_call: NA; v_call: TRBV7-2; j_call: TRBJ2-7; clone_size: NA; cdr3_nt: TGTGCCAGCAGCCGGAGGGTGGACTTTGGGTTCGAGCAGTACTTC; cdr3_aa: CASSRRVDFGFEQYF
d_call: NA; v_call: TRBV11-2; j_call: TRBJ2-5; clone_size: many; cdr3_nt: TGTGCCAGCTCGACCGCCCCGTACCAAGAGACCCAGTACTTC; cdr3_aa: CASSTAPYQETQYF
d_call: NA; v_call: TRBV28; j_call: TRBJ2-3; clone_size: NA; cdr3_nt: TGTGCCAGCAGGCGGGCAGGGGATCGAGATACGCAGTATTTT; cdr3_aa: CASRRAGDRDTQYF
d_call: NA; v_call: TRBV7-2; j_call: TRBJ1-4; clone_size: NA; cdr3_nt: TGTGCCAGCAGCTTAGGGGGCCGTGGCGAAAAACTGTTTTTT; cdr3_aa: CASSLGGRGEKLFF
d_call: NA; v_call: TRBV6-5; j_call: TRBJ2-3; clone_size: once; cdr3_nt: TGTGCCAGCAGTTACTCGAGAGCTGGGGCAGATACGCAGTATTTT; cdr3_aa: CASSYSRAGADTQYF
d_call: TRBD1; v_call: TRBV29-1; j_call: TRBJ2-7; clone_size: NA; cdr3_nt: TGCAGCGTGGGGAGGACAGGGGACTCCTACGAGCAGTACTTC; cdr3_aa: CSVGRTGDSYEQYF
d_call: NA; v_call: TRBV7-2; j_call: TRBJ1-2; clone_size: NA; cdr3_nt: TGTGCCAGCAGCCCGCGTAGATCACCTAACTATGGCTACACCTTC; cdr3_aa: CASSPRRSPNYGYTF
d_call: NA; v_call: TRBV28; j_call: TRBJ2-5; clone_size: NA; cdr3_nt: TGTGCCAGCAGTTTGAGGGTAATAAAGACCCAGTACTTC; cdr3_aa: CASSLRVIKTQYF
d_call: TRBD1; v_call: TRBV19; j_call: TRBJ2-7; clone_size: once; cdr3_nt: TGTGCCAGTAGTACCGGGGACAGGCCCTTCGACGAGCAGTACTTC; cdr3_aa: CASSTGDRPFDEQYF
d_call: NA; v_call: TRBV6-1; j_call: TRBJ2-7; clone_size: NA; cdr3_nt: TGTGCCAGCAGTGAATTGGCGGACAAAGACGAGCAGTACTTC; cdr3_aa: CASSELADKDEQYF
d_call: TRBD1; v_call: TRBV7-2; j_call: TRBJ2-5; clone_size: NA; cdr3_nt: TGTGCCAGCAGCTTATTGGGGACAGAAGAGACCCAGTACTTC; cdr3_aa: CASSLLGTEETQYF
d_call: NA; v_call: TRBV5-4; j_call: TRBJ1-5; clone_size: NA; cdr3_nt: TGTGCCACATCCTCCGCGTCGGGGGGGGCCCATCAGCCCCAGCATTTT; cdr3_aa: CATSSASGGAHQPQHF
d_call: TRBD1; v_call: TRBV9; j_call: TRBJ2-3; clone_size: few; cdr3_nt: TGTGCCAGCAGCGCCCGGACAGGTTCTAGCACAGATACGCAGTATTTT; cdr3_aa: CASSARTGSSTDTQYF
d_call: TRBD1; v_call: TRBV5-6; j_call: TRBJ2-1; clone_size: NA; cdr3_nt: TGTGCCAGCAGCTCGGGGACAGGGGGCTGGGTTGAGCAGTTCTTC; cdr3_aa: CASSSGTGGWVEQFF
d_call: TRBD1; v_call: TRBV19; j_call: TRBJ1-1; clone_size: NA; cdr3_nt: TGTGCCAGTAGTGCGGGACAGGTAAACACTGAAGCTTTCTTT; cdr3_aa: CASSAGQVNTEAFF
d_call: NA; v_call: TRBV29-1; j_call: TRBJ2-3; clone_size: NA; cdr3_nt: TGCAGCGGGGAGAGCTACTTCACAGGTGCGCAGTATTTT; cdr3_aa: CSGESYFTGAQYF
d_call: NA; v_call: TRBV2; j_call: TRBJ1-1; clone_size: NA; cdr3_nt: TGTGCCAGCAGTGAGGGGGTGGGGTGGAACACTGAAGCTTTCTTT; cdr3_aa: CASSEGVGWNTEAFF
d_call: NA; v_call: TRBV5-1; j_call: TRBJ2-5; clone_size: NA; cdr3_nt: TGCGCCAGCAGCTCGACAGTTCCCCAAGAGACCCAGTACTTC; cdr3_aa: CASSSTVPQETQYF
d_call: TRBD1; v_call: TRBV6-6; j_call: TRBJ2-7; clone_size: NA; cdr3_nt: TGTGCCACCCGGGACAGGGGATCTTACGAGCAGTACTTC; cdr3_aa: CATRDRGSYEQYF
d_call: NA; v_call: TRBV5-1; j_call: TRBJ1-1; clone_size: NA; cdr3_nt: TGCGCCAGCAGGTTCAGGAGCATGAACACTGAAGCTTTCTTT; cdr3_aa: CASRFRSMNTEAFF
d_call: TRBD1; v_call: TRBV2; j_call: TRBJ1-2; clone_size: NA; cdr3_nt: TGTGCCAGCAGCTATACGGGACAGAACTATGGCTACACCTTC; cdr3_aa: CASSYTGQNYGYTF
d_call: NA; v_call: TRBV4-1; j_call: TRBJ2-7; clone_size: once; cdr3_nt: TGCGCCAGCAGCCAGCGCCTTACCTCGGACGGGCCCTACGAGCAGTACTTC; cdr3_aa: CASSQRLTSDGPYEQYF
d_call: NA; v_call: TRBV19; j_call: TRBJ1-1; clone_size: many; cdr3_nt: TGTGCCAGTAGTTCCATAGGCGCGGGGGGGAACACTGAAGCTTTCTTT; cdr3_aa: CASSSIGAGGNTEAFF
d_call: NA; v_call: TRBV6-6; j_call: TRBJ1-2; clone_size: NA; cdr3_nt: TGTGCCAGCAGTTACGAAGGAGAAACTGGCTACACCTTC; cdr3_aa: CASSYEGETGYTF
d_call: NA; v_call: TRBV19; j_call: TRBJ2-3; clone_size: NA; cdr3_nt: TGTGCCAGTAGCCGACGGACTAGCACAGATACGCAGTATTTT; cdr3_aa: CASSRRTSTDTQYF
d_call: NA; v_call: TRBV6-1; j_call: TRBJ1-2; clone_size: few; cdr3_nt: TGTGCCAGCAGTGAAGGGGCAGGAATTCGAGGGTATGGCTACACCTTC; cdr3_aa: CASSEGAGIRGYGYTF
d_call: TRBD1; v_call: TRBV6-1; j_call: TRBJ1-4; clone_size: NA; cdr3_nt: TGTGCCAGCAGTGTAGAAGGGACAGGAAATGAAAAACTGTTTTTT; cdr3_aa: CASSVEGTGNEKLFF
d_call: NA; v_call: TRBV4-2; j_call: TRBJ2-3; clone_size: NA; cdr3_nt: TGTGCCAGCAGCCAAGAGCCCGGCGGGGGCGCAGATACGCAGTATTTT; cdr3_aa: CASSQEPGGGADTQYF
d_call: NA; v_call: TRBV6-6; j_call: TRBJ1-1; clone_size: NA; cdr3_nt: TGTGCCAGCAGCGGGAAAAACACTGAAGCTTTCTTT; cdr3_aa: CASSGKNTEAFF
d_call: NA; v_call: TRBV11-2; j_call: TRBJ2-2; clone_size: NA; cdr3_nt: TGTGCCAGCGGCCCCATCAGGGGGAACACCGGGGAGCTGTTTTTT; cdr3_aa: CASGPIRGNTGELFF
d_call: NA; v_call: TRBV11-3; j_call: TRBJ2-1; clone_size: NA; cdr3_nt: TGTGCCAGCAGCTTAGATGGGACTGGATCCGAGAATGAGCAGTTCTTC; cdr3_aa: CASSLDGTGSENEQFF
d_call: TRBD1; v_call: TRBV2; j_call: TRBJ2-7; clone_size: few; cdr3_nt: TGTGCCGGCTCCGGACAGGGGAATTACGAGCAGTACTTC; cdr3_aa: CAGSGQGNYEQYF
d_call: NA; v_call: TRBV4-1; j_call: TRBJ2-1; clone_size: once; cdr3_nt: TGCGCCAGCAGCCAAGAAGAGACAGGCCGAACCTACAATGAGCAGTTCTTC; cdr3_aa: CASSQEETGRTYNEQFF
d_call: TRBD1; v_call: TRBV4-1; j_call: TRBJ2-5; clone_size: few; cdr3_nt: TGCGCCAGCAGCCGACAGGGGTCCCAAGAGACCCAGTACTTC; cdr3_aa: CASSRQGSQETQYF
d_call: TRBD2; v_call: TRBV27; j_call: TRBJ2-7; clone_size: few; cdr3_nt: TGTGCCAGCAGTTCTAGCGGGAACCCCGCCGAGCAGTACTTC; cdr3_aa: CASSSSGNPAEQYF
d_call: NA; v_call: TRBV19; j_call: TRBJ1-1; clone_size: NA; cdr3_nt: TGTGCCAGCGTACCGACAGGTAGAGGCACTGAAGCTTTCTTT; cdr3_aa: CASVPTGRGTEAFF
d_call: TRBD1; v_call: TRBV28; j_call: TRBJ1-5; clone_size: once; cdr3_nt: TGTGCCAGCAGTTCGGACAGGGGGTCTGGGAATCAGCCCCAGCATTTT; cdr3_aa: CASSSDRGSGNQPQHF
d_call: TRBD2; v_call: TRBV15; j_call: TRBJ2-3; clone_size: once; cdr3_nt: TGTGCCACCGCAGGGCGCGGGAGAGCAGATACGCAGTATTTT; cdr3_aa: CATAGRGRADTQYF
d_call: NA; v_call: TRBV5-1; j_call: TRBJ1-5; clone_size: once; cdr3_nt: TGCGCCAGCAGTCACTCCCCGGACAACAATCAGCCCCAGCATTTT; cdr3_aa: CASSHSPDNNQPQHF
d_call: NA; v_call: TRBV28; j_call: TRBJ2-5; clone_size: NA; cdr3_nt: TGTGCCAGCAGTTTAGGGCTCCAATATAGTCGGCAGTACTTC; cdr3_aa: CASSLGLQYSRQYF
d_call: NA; v_call: TRBV7-2; j_call: TRBJ2-1; clone_size: NA; cdr3_nt: TGTGCCAGCAGCTTAGCGAAAAATGAGCAGTTCTTC; cdr3_aa: CASSLAKNEQFF